This T cell receptor beta chain came from a study of OX40 agonist ivuxolimab in advanced cancers. About the study: In this cohort, patients received ivuxolimab, an agonistic anti-OX40 (CD134) antibody. Three patients, one with hepatocellular carcinoma and two with cutaneous melanoma, achieved partial responses.

Produced via immunoSEQ multiplex PCR; TCRdb's table is partial and in-frame only. The data hold 17,000 or so clones, with about 80% observed a single time. Findings of the study overall: CD4+ and CD8+ blood T cells expanded clonally by week 6 at 0.1 to 3.0 mg/kg. Averaging showed that CD8+ T cells had more expanded clones than CD4+ did.

As concerns this clone: Its antigen is still unknown.

The V end lost 1 base, the J end lost 0 bases, and 16 bases lay between the germline ends. The length of the CDR3 is 18 residues. In germline, CDR1 is MGHRA, CDR2 YSYEKL. V gene TRBV4-1 combines with J gene TRBJ2-1, with a weak D call TRBD1 (6 bases). The sequences come from CD4+ or CD8+ T cells sorted from blood, collected in a trial of the OX40 agonist ivuxolimab. The clonotype comes from an adult with an advanced solid tumor such as melanoma, head and neck, liver or kidney cancer. CDR3 residues: CASSQVPPTGSSYNEQFF. The DNA for the CDR3 is TGCGCCAGCAGCCAAGTCCCACCCACAGGGAGCTCCTACAATGAGCAGTTCTTC.